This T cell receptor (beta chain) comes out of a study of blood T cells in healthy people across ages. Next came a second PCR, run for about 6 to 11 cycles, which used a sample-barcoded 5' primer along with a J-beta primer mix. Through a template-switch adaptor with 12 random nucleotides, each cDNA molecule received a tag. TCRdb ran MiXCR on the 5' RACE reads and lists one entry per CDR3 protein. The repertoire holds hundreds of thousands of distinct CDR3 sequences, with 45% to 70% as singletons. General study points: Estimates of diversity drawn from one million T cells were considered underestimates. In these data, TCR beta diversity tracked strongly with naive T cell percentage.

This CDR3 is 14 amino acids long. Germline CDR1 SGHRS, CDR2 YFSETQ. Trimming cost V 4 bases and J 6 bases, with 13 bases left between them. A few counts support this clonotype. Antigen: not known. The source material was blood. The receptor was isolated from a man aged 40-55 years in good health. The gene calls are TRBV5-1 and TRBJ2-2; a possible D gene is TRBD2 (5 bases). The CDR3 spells CASSASLEAGELFF. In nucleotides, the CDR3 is TGCGCCAGCAGCGCCTCATTGGAGGCCGGGGAGCTGTTTTTT.